This TCR beta chain derives from a study of glioma-infiltrating T cells after dendritic cell vaccination. Amplification used 60 V beta primers and 13 J beta primers. Measured with immunoSEQ multiplex PCR; TCRdb has only the in-frame clones, and not every one. The table includes approximately 82,000 clones, around 90% detected once. Fresh-frozen tumor tissue and more than two years of survival data were available for all. The CDR3 sequence is 15 residues long. V was trimmed by 8 bases and J by 7 bases, leaving 21 bases between them. CDR1 and CDR2 from the germline V gene are SNHLY and FYNNEI. The V and J genes are TRBV2 and TRBJ1-5, with a possible D match to TRBD1 (5 bases). This TCR came from a human donor with glioblastoma. The sample consisted of blood, taken before dendritic cell vaccination. The CDR3 DNA reads as TGTGCCAGCGGTCGGGAGGCTGGGGGGGACCAGCCCCAGCATTTT. It yields the protein CASGREAGGDQPQHF.